The 12 T cell receptor beta chains reported below all come from one sample, sequenced in a study of T cells in women clearing cervical HPV infection (dated by TCRdb to the late 2010s). To prepare the library, the immunoSEQ multiplex PCR assay was applied. TCRdb limited this immuneACCESS table to in-frame rearrangements with V and J called. A share of clones is missing; checked studies link under half to unresolved V genes, and the rest is unexplained. The sample's clone listing holds around 23,000 clones. The ten biggest clones cover roughly 5.3% of the sample. The specimen sequenced was blood buffy coat. All receptors derive from a woman between 18 and 70 years old with a cervical HPV16 infection that either progressed to CIN3+ or cleared (not recorded which).

As to this clone: Read coverage stops 3 residues before the CDR3 terminus; the germline J gene supplies the remainder. The V call is TRBV5-1, the J call TRBJ2-1; D gene unclear. CDR3 length: 12 residues. Trimming left V 4 bases short and J 9 bases short, with 11 bases between. The germline V gene has CDR1 SGHRS and CDR2 YFSETQ. The CDR3 region is CASSNSNVEQFF. CDR3 bases read: TGCGCCAGCAGCAACTCCAACGTTGAG. The full variable domain, in which reference TRBV5-1 and TRBJ2-1 provide the parts outside the CDR3, is KAGVTQTPRYLIKTRGQQVTLSCSPISGHRSVSWYQQTPGQGLQFLFEYFSETQRNKGNFPGRFSGRQFSNSRSEMNVSTLELGDSALYLCASSNSNVEQFFGPGTRLTVL.

CDR3 DNA (partial): TGTGCCAGCAGCAAGTTCTGGGGCGATACC. Amino acid sequence: CASSKFWGDT. The full CDR3 reads CASSKFWGDTQYF. The chain is built from TRBV7-2 and TRBJ2-5; tentative D call: TRBD1 (5 bases). Read coverage stops 3 residues before the CDR3 terminus; the germline J gene supplies the remainder. The CDR3 runs 13 residues. Germline values: CDR1 SGHTA, CDR2 FQGNSA.

A remark on this clone: The read terminates 3 residues before the CDR3 end, so the remaining end is supplied by the germline J gene. The rearrangement links TRBV5-4 to TRBJ1-2; 7 nucleotides line up with TRBD1. V lost 3 bases, J lost 3 bases, and 5 bases stayed unmatched. This CDR3 is 14 amino acids long. Germline V CDR1 and CDR2: SGHNT, YYREEE (reference sequence). The sequenced part of the CDR3 DNA is TGTGCCAGCAGCTCCCCCCAGGGGGACTATGGC. Translated, it gives CASSSPQGDYG. The CDR3, in full, reads CASSSPQGDYGYTF.

Comment on this clone: From the germline J gene comes the end of the CDR3, since the read stops 3 residues before it. The chain joins TRBV5-6 to TRBJ1-1, with no clear D. There are 15 residues in the CDR3. Germline CDR1 reads SGHDT; CDR2 reads YYEEEE. Deletions cut 4 bases from V and 6 bases from J, with 19 bases between. The CDR3 bases that were read are TGTGCCAGCAGCCGCTATAATCGGGGAGCAGCTGAA. It specifies CASSRYNRGAAE. The CDR3 in full is CASSRYNRGAAEAFF.

As for this clone: Sequencing ends 3 residues short of the CDR3 end; the germline J gene provides the rest. The chain joins TRBV19 to TRBJ2-5; D perhaps matches TRBD1 (5 bases). From germline, CDR1 is LNHDA and CDR2 SQIVND (reference sequence). This CDR3 is 15 amino acids long. Trimming left V 3 bases short and J 5 bases short, with 16 bases between. Partial CDR3 DNA: TGTGCCAGTAGTATGATCAGGGCAGGAAGGGAGACC. Translation: CASSMIRAGRET. In full, the CDR3 is CASSMIRAGRETQYF.

For this clone: With the read ending 3 residues before the CDR3 end, the germline J gene is used to fill in that end. The V gene is TRBV29-1, the J gene TRBJ1-2; 8 bases fit TRBD1. The CDR3 consists of 12 residues. Per the germline V gene, CDR1 is SQVTM and CDR2 is ANQGSEA. CDR3 DNA (partial): TGCAGCGTCGAGGGACAGGTCTACGAC. Amino acids: CSVEGQVYD. In full, the CDR3 reads CSVEGQVYDYTF.

On this clone itself: Read data end 3 residues before the CDR3 end; the end is taken from the germline J gene. The chain uses TRBV5-1 and TRBJ2-3, with 9 bases identical to TRBD1. The germline CDR1 and CDR2 sequences are SGHRS and YFSETQ. The CDR3 spans 14 residues. The CDR3 reads CASSSGQGPSPQYF. The DNA read from the CDR3 is TGCGCCAGCAGCTCGGGACAGGGTCCATCGCCG.

Comment on this clone: Read coverage stops 3 residues before the CDR3 terminus; the germline J gene supplies the remainder. This chain links TRBV19 with TRBJ1-1, with 8 bases that match TRBD1. The CDR3 spans 15 residues. Losses at the gene ends were 2 bases for V and 1 base for J; bases not matched to a gene: 3. Looked up from germline, CDR1 is LNHDA and CDR2 is SQIVND (reference sequence). The sequenced CDR3 bases are TGTGCCAGTAGTATATGGGACAGGTCGAACACTGAA. Residues: CASSIWDRSNTE. The whole CDR3 region reads CASSIWDRSNTEAFF.

With regard to this clone: The sequence runs out 3 residues before the end of the CDR3; the remainder is reconstructed from the germline J gene. The J gene is TRBJ1-4, the V gene TRBV4-1; 9 bases are a match to TRBD1. The CDR3 is made up of 16 amino acids. J lost 1 base, V lost 4 bases, and 4 bases had no gene match. Germline-derived CDR1 and CDR2 are MGHRA and YSYEKL. The sequenced part of the CDR3 DNA is TGCGCCAGCAGCCCTTTGGGACAGGGAACTAATGAAAAA. Translation gives CASSPLGQGTNEK. The whole CDR3 sequence reads CASSPLGQGTNEKLFF.

A word on this clone: Coverage ceases 3 residues before the CDR3 finishes, and the germline J gene fills in the end. The chain employs TRBV7-9 and TRBJ2-1; D perhaps matches TRBD2 (7 bases). Germline assignment: CDR1 SEHNR and CDR2 FQNEAQ (reference sequence). V was clipped by 1 base and J by 9 bases, with 10 bases between them. The CDR3 consists of 13 residues. The DNA read from the CDR3 is TGTGCCAGCAGCTTAGGGAGGGGGGGTGAG. Protein product: CASSLGRGGE. From start to end, the CDR3 is CASSLGRGGEQFF.

The part of the CDR3 DNA that was read is TGTGCCAGCAGTCAGACAGCGAACACTGAA. Translated: CASSQTANTE. The full CDR3 reads CASSQTANTEAFF. This chain uses TRBV2 with TRBJ1-1, with a possible D match to TRBD1 (5 bases). The CDR3 end lies 3 residues beyond the end of the read and is filled in from the germline J gene. The V gene's germline CDR1 is SNHLY and CDR2 FYNNEI. Trimming cost V 5 bases and J 1 base, with 8 bases left between them. This CDR3 is 13 amino acids long.

Note on this clone: The read terminates 3 residues before the CDR3 end, so the remaining end is supplied by the germline J gene. V usage is TRBV30 and J usage is TRBJ2-3, with 9 bases matching TRBD2. The CDR3 runs 14 residues. Germline CDR1 is GTSNPN and CDR2 is SVGIG (reference sequence). CDR3 DNA (partial): TGTGCCTGGAGCAAGGGACTAGCAGAAGAGACG. Translating gives CAWSKGLAEET. The entire CDR3 is CAWSKGLAEETQYF.